The 16 T cell receptor beta chains below all came from one sample that was sequenced in a study of blood T cells in healthy people across ages. Combining a sample-barcoded 5' primer with a J-beta primer mix, a second PCR ran for roughly 6 to 11 cycles. MiXCR was run by TCRdb on the 5' RACE reads, yielding one entry per CDR3 protein. The sample comprises 600,000 or so distinct CDR3 sequences, around 48% of which are singletons, and about 22% rests with the top ten. The sample comprised blood. The receptors shown here come from an older man in good health.

V is TRBV24-1 and J is TRBJ2-7; D remains unclear. The end of the DNA fits TRBJ2-5 better, so the J call may be wrong. Germline V lookup: CDR1 KGHDR, CDR2 SFDVKD. CDR3 length: 12 residues. CDR3 amino acids: CATSDPVGTQYF. The CDR3 DNA sequence: TGTGCCACCAGTGACCCGGTCGGGACCCAGTACTTC.

The chain is built from TRBV11-2 and TRBJ2-1, with a tentative D call TRBD2 (5 bases). Germline V lookup: CDR1 SGHAT, CDR2 FQNNGV. V lost 0 bases and J 13 bases, leaving 25 bases between the germline ends. There are 17 residues in the CDR3. The CDR3 here is CASSLDWGSVGEETQFF. CDR3 in DNA: TGTGCCAGCAGCTTAGATTGGGGTAGCGTGGGAGAAGAGACCCAGTTCTTC.

The gene calls are TRBV6-6 and TRBJ1-1, with D possibly TRBD1 on 6 matching bases. Looked up from germline, CDR1 is MNHNY and CDR2 is SVGAGI (reference sequence). V shed 6 bases and J shed 1 base, with 12 bases lying between them. This CDR3 is 14 amino acids long. For the CDR3, the DNA is TGTGCCAGCAGACCCCAACAGGGGAACACTGAAGCTTTCTTT. Residues: CASRPQQGNTEAFF.

V gene TRBV5-5 combines with J gene TRBJ1-1; 9 bases are a match to TRBD1. This CDR3 contains 14 residues. Germline V gene sequence: CDR1 SGHKS, CDR2 YYEKEE (reference sequence). V gave up 6 bases and J gave up 0 bases; unmatched junction bases: 3. As DNA, the CDR3 is TGTGCCAGCACCGGACAGGGGATGAACACTGAAGCTTTCTTT. This sequence encodes CASTGQGMNTEAFF.

CDR3: CATSVRTGSTDTQYF. The CDR3 DNA reads as TGTGCCACCAGTGTCAGGACAGGGTCCACAGATACGCAGTATTTT. V is TRBV24-1 and J is TRBJ2-3; TRBD1 matches 8 bases. V dropped 5 bases and J dropped 2; count of bases not matched to a gene: 5. The CDR3 is made up of 15 amino acids. Germline values: CDR1 KGHDR, CDR2 SFDVKD.

Here the CDR3 DNA reads TGTGCCAGCAGCTTAGGAGTCGGGAGGGGCACAGATACGCAGTATTTT. This sequence encodes CASSLGVGRGTDTQYF. This sequence joins TRBV7-2 and TRBJ2-3, with 8 bases matching TRBD2. Losses at the gene ends were 1 base for V and 1 base for J; bases not matched to a gene: 4. The length of the CDR3 is 16 residues. Germline lookup yields CDR1 SGHTA and CDR2 FQGNSA.

The rearrangement uses TRBV7-3 and TRBJ2-3, with 8 bases aligning to TRBD2. The CDR3 is 16 residues long. Germline V CDR1 and CDR2: SGHTA, FQGTGA. The J segment lost 3 bases and the V segment lost 2 bases, leaving 7 bases of the junction unmatched. As DNA, the CDR3 is TGTGCCAGCAGCTTACAGAGCGGGAGCTGGACAGATACGCAGTATTTT. Amino acid sequence: CASSLQSGSWTDTQYF.

Concerning this clonotype itself: One end of the junction is discordant with germline, which a read error may explain. The chain has TRBV10-3 and TRBJ2-5, with TRBD2 identical over 9 bases. CDR1 and CDR2 from the germline V gene are ENHRY and SYGVKD. The length of the CDR3 is 16 residues. For the CDR3, the DNA is TGTGCCATCAGTGGAGGGGGTAGCGGGAGCCCAGAGATCCAGTACTTC. Its protein is CAISGGGSGSPEIQYF.

The chain links TRBV7-9 to TRBJ2-3; D could derive from TRBD1 or TRBD2 (6 bases each). V lost 5 bases and J 4 bases, leaving 16 bases between the germline ends. Germline CDR1 SEHNR, CDR2 FQNEAQ (reference sequence). This CDR3 is 15 amino acids long. Here the CDR3 DNA reads TGTGCCAGCAGCGTACAGAGGGGGACTTCAGATACGCAGTATTTT. It yields the protein CASSVQRGTSDTQYF.

The genes are TRBV15 and TRBJ2-3; D gene unclear. The CDR3 has 14 amino acids. V lost 0 bases and J 1 base, leaving 5 bases between the germline ends. Germline V lookup: CDR1 LNHNV, CDR2 YYDKDF (reference sequence). The CDR3 region is CATSREGGTDTQYF. CDR3 DNA sequence: TGTGCCACCAGCAGAGAAGGTGGCACAGATACGCAGTATTTT. Combining the CDR3 with reference TRBV15 and TRBJ2-3 gives the whole variable domain DAMVIQNPRYQVTQFGKPVTLSCSQTLNHNVMYWYQQKSSQAPKLLFHYYDKDFNNEADTPDNFQSRRPNTSFCFLDIRSPGLGDTAMYLCATSREGGTDTQYFGPGTRLTVL.

This clonotype occurred many times. This chain connects TRBV20-1 to TRBJ2-1; 16 bases fit TRBD2. Unmatched junction bases numbered 4, after V lost 3 bases and J lost 5 bases. Looked up from germline, CDR1 is DFQATT and CDR2 is SNEGSKA (reference sequence). This CDR3 has 16 residues. As DNA, the CDR3 is TGCAGTGCTAGTACCGGGACTAGCGGGAGGGACAATGAGCAGTTCTTC. Protein sequence: CSASTGTSGRDNEQFF.

A few counts support this clonotype. The rearrangement uses TRBV7-3 and TRBJ1-6; possible D gene TRBD1, 5 bases. CDR3 length: 13 residues. The V end lost 2 bases, the J end lost 13 bases, and 12 bases lay between the germline ends. CDR1 SGHTA and CDR2 FQGTGA come from the germline V gene. This CDR3 is CASSLEGISPLHF. For the CDR3, the DNA is TGTGCCAGCAGCTTAGAGGGGATTTCCCCCCTCCACTTT.

A few counts support this clonotype. The V gene is TRBV20-1, the J gene TRBJ2-3; the match to TRBD2 covers 10 bases. Germline V CDR1 and CDR2: DFQATT, SNEGSKA (reference sequence). The CDR3 is made up of 16 amino acids. Trimming took 0 bases from V and 4 from J; bases not matched to a gene: 7. The CDR3 spells CSARDIASGSSDTQYF. Written as DNA, the CDR3 is TGCAGTGCTAGAGATATCGCTAGCGGGAGTTCAGATACGCAGTATTTT.

The chain links TRBV2 to TRBJ2-7; 12 nucleotides align to TRBD2. CDR3 length: 18 amino acids. Germline lookup yields CDR1 SNHLY and CDR2 FYNNEI. With 5 bases clipped from V and 3 bases from J, the junction kept 14 bases outside the gene matches. The CDR3 DNA follows: TGTGCCAGCAGTAATGGGCTAGCGGGAGGGCCAAGTATCTACGAGCAGTACTTC. This encodes CASSNGLAGGPSIYEQYF.

This clonotype was seen a handful of times. The chain recombines TRBV3-1 with TRBJ1-2; TRBD1 matches at 7 bases. Germline V gene data show CDR1 as LGHDT and CDR2 as YNNKEL (reference sequence). The CDR3 covers 13 residues. V was clipped by 7 bases and J by 5 bases; unmatched bases: 7. The CDR3 nucleotides are TGTGCCAGCACCCCGGGACAGAGATATGGCTACACCTTC. It encodes CASTPGQRYGYTF.

This clonotype was picked up a small number of times. The chain uses TRBV7-2 and TRBJ2-7; D perhaps matches TRBD1 (5 bases). Germline values: CDR1 SGHTA, CDR2 FQGNSA. Deletions cut 5 bases from V and 1 base from J, with 15 bases between. The CDR3 loop spans 15 amino acids. The CDR3 DNA is TGTGCCAGCAGCCCAGATTGGGGCGGTTCCTACGAGCAGTACTTC. Protein: CASSPDWGGSYEQYF.